This T cell receptor beta chain was identified in a study of cytomegalovirus exposure and HLA in healthy donors. About the study: The approximately 120 million unique TCR beta sequences, from roughly 170 million T cells, were found by an earlier analysis.

Notes on this clone: The conserved final phenylalanine or tryptophan is absent from the CDR3, which likely points to a read error. The limits of the CDR3 on the DNA are not certain, so only TCRdb's listed CDR3 is given.

Likely unrecorded immune exposures existed in these nominally healthy donors. Primers included in the PCR were 60 Vbeta and 13 Jbeta primers. Assay: immunoSEQ multiplex PCR; the TCRdb copy retains only in-frame clones and omits some. The table has some 180,000 clones, around 80% seen once. Termini included, the CDR3 measures 18 amino acids. The V call is TRBV23-1, the J call TRBJ2-7; the DNA was not compared with TRBD1, the D call given in the table. TRBV23-1 is placed among ORFs of uncertain function. The sample was PBMCs. The clonotype originates from a girl aged 5-17 years in good health and CMV-seropositive. The CDR3 region is CASSHLDRGSSGWGSPLI.